The entry below describes one T cell receptor (beta chain). Its specificity is not known. The source of the sample is a study of CD8+CD57+ T cells in acquired aplastic anemia. The study's findings and limits: Patients and controls shared 25 to 35 CD8+ CDR3 sequences, highly expressed in patients.

Per the germline V gene, CDR1 is MNHNS and CDR2 is SASEGT. This CDR3 is built from 14 residues. Trimming stripped 2 bases from V and 7 bases from J, with 12 bases between. Flow cytometry had shown expanded CD8+CD57+ cells in the patients chosen for sequencing. The use of genomic DNA as template underpinned the TCR beta VDJ and CDR3 profiling. TCRdb independently ran MiXCR on the reads; one entry per CDR3 protein. The sample holds hundreds of thousands of distinct CDR3 sequences, over 25% seen once. Sequenced sample: sorted CD4+, CD8+, or CD8+CD57+ T cells (not recorded which) from PBMCs. The V gene is TRBV6-1, the J gene TRBJ2-1; the D is unclear. The source of this sequence is a human donor with aplastic anemia. CDR3 nucleotide sequence: TGTGCCAGCAGTGAATTGTGGGTTGGTAATGAGCAGTTCTTC. Amino acid sequence: CASSELWVGNEQFF.